The 14 T cell receptor beta chains listed next were all sequenced from one sample in a study of vaccination effects on CD4 cells after COVID-19. Which antigens these TCRs recognize remains unknown. Antigen-specific CD4+ T cell clonotypes were called by their expansion after viral peptide-pool culture in ViraFEST. The culture ran for 10 days, and then CD4+ T cells were isolated. Recipients of the vaccine had no prior SARS-CoV-2 infection and negative nucleocapsid antibodies. The repertoire was sequenced with immunoSEQ multiplex PCR; TCRdb's copy has only in-frame clones and lacks some. In the table there are approximately 68,000 clones, around 78% of which are singletons. The source material was CD4+ T cells from PBMCs cultured with SARS-CoV-2 spike peptides, sampled before COVID-19 vaccination. Receptors were obtained from a human donor who received a COVID-19 vaccine.

In this sample, this clone turned up once. The gene calls are TRBV5-1 and TRBJ1-2, with D perhaps matching TRBD1 (5 bases). The ends were cut back, 5 bases at V and 3 bases at J, with 11 bases in the middle. Germline V gives CDR1 SGHRS, CDR2 YFSETQ. The CDR3 is made up of 13 amino acids. CDR3 protein: CASRGGSDYGYTF. For the CDR3, the DNA is TGCGCCAGCAGGGGGGGGTCGGACTATGGCTACACCTTC. The full variable domain, its missing parts supplied by reference TRBV5-1 and TRBJ1-2, is KAGVTQTPRYLIKTRGQQVTLSCSPISGHRSVSWYQQTPGQGLQFLFEYFSETQRNKGNFPGRFSGRQFSNSRSEMNVSTLELGDSALYLCASRGGSDYGYTFGSGTRLTVV.

This sequence joins TRBV19 and TRBJ2-3; TRBD1 matches 8 bases. The V and J ends lost 5 bases and 3 bases, in that order; junction bases with no gene match: 10. CDR3 size: 16 residues. In germline, CDR1 is LNHDA, CDR2 SQIVND (reference sequence). The CDR3 loop is CASSFHDRGRTDTQYF. The CDR3 DNA reads TGTGCCAGTAGTTTCCATGACAGGGGCAGAACAGATACGCAGTATTTT.

Only one count was recorded for this clone. The CDR3 reads CAWRRTGGPAFF. The CDR3 DNA reads TGTGCCTGGAGGCGAACGGGAGGGCCAGCTTTCTTT. The V gene is TRBV30, the J gene TRBJ1-1; D is uncertain. The V end was cut by 3 bases, the J end by 10 bases, with 15 bases between. The germline gives CDR1 GTSNPN, CDR2 SVGIG (reference sequence). The CDR3 has 12 residues.

The chain recombines TRBV15 with TRBJ2-1; D gene unclear. The CDR3 is 15 residues long. V gave up 6 bases and J gave up 0 bases, with 12 bases separating them. CDR1 is LNHNV, CDR2 YYDKDF, per germline (reference sequence). The CDR3 protein is CATSVVTFSYNEQFF. The DNA for the CDR3 is TGTGCCACCAGTGTAGTCACCTTCTCCTACAATGAGCAGTTCTTC.

V gene TRBV2 combines with J gene TRBJ2-5; 8 positions match TRBD2. The CDR3 is 14 residues long. CDR1 is SNHLY, CDR2 FYNNEI, per germline. The J segment lost 0 bases and the V segment lost 3 bases, leaving 0 bases of the junction unmatched. The CDR3 DNA sequence: TGTGCCAGCAGTGAGCGGGGGGACCAAGAGACCCAGTACTTC. Encoded protein: CASSERGDQETQYF.

The V and J genes are TRBV18 and TRBJ1-5; TRBD1 agrees at 9 bases. V trimming: 2 bases; J trimming: 9 bases; junction bases outside the gene matches: 5. Germline lookup yields CDR1 KGHSH and CDR2 LQKENI. The CDR3 is 14 amino acids. The CDR3 sequence is CASSPIGTGLPQHF. The CDR3 DNA sequence: TGTGCCAGCTCACCAATAGGGACAGGGTTGCCCCAGCATTTT.

The V and J genes are TRBV2 and TRBJ1-2; D might be TRBD1 (5 bases). Trimming removed 8 bases from V and 2 bases from J, with 12 bases in between. The CDR3 totals 13 residues. Germline CDR1 is SNHLY and CDR2 is FYNNEI. CDR3 region: CASRNQGNYGYTF. CDR3 DNA: TGTGCCAGCCGAAACCAGGGAAACTATGGCTACACCTTC.

V and J are TRBV5-5 and TRBJ2-1, with D maybe TRBD1 (5 bases). V was shortened by 1 base and J by 3 bases, with 8 bases between the two germline ends. The CDR3 runs to 14 residues. Germline V gives CDR1 SGHKS, CDR2 YYEKEE (reference sequence). For the CDR3, the DNA is TGTGCCAGCAGCTTGAACCAGGGCTACAATGAGCAGTTCTTC. Translated, it gives CASSLNQGYNEQFF.

The chain recombines TRBV7-9 with TRBJ2-6; D is perhaps TRBD2 (5 bases). CDR1 and CDR2 from the germline V gene are SEHNR and FQNEAQ (reference sequence). The CDR3 is 15 residues long. Trimming cost V 5 bases and J 0 bases, with 8 bases left between them. CDR3 DNA: TGTGCCAGCAGCCTGGCGGGCTCTGGGGCCAACGTCCTGACTTTC. Residues: CASSLAGSGANVLTF.

CDR3 sequence reads: CATSLLATPNNEQFF. Here the CDR3 DNA reads TGTGCCACCAGCCTACTAGCAACCCCTAACAATGAGCAGTTCTTC. The rearrangement uses TRBV15 and TRBJ2-1; possibly TRBD2 for D (6 bases). Trimming cost V 5 bases and J 5 bases, with 16 bases left between them. The CDR3 totals 15 residues. Germline V gives CDR1 LNHNV, CDR2 YYDKDF (reference sequence).

The chain recombines TRBV6-4 with TRBJ2-1; D is tentatively TRBD1 or TRBD2 (5 bases each). Germline assignment: CDR1 MRHNA and CDR2 SNTAGT. The CDR3 consists of 16 residues. V shed 5 bases and J shed 2 bases, with 16 bases lying between them. In nucleotides, the CDR3 is TGTGCCAGCAGTCTAGGGATCCGGGGCGCCTACAATGAGCAGTTCTTC. Protein: CASSLGIRGAYNEQFF.

The chain combines TRBV4-1 with TRBJ1-1; D is perhaps TRBD1 (6 bases). V was trimmed by 4 bases and J by 8 bases, leaving 29 bases between them. The CDR3 is made up of 18 amino acids. Germline CDR1 MGHRA, CDR2 YSYEKL. The CDR3 loop reads CASSRRVETGEFEVEAFF. DNA of the CDR3: TGCGCCAGCAGCCGACGAGTGGAGACAGGCGAGTTCGAGGTAGAAGCTTTCTTT.

The chain recombines TRBV6-1 with TRBJ1-2; D not certain. Germline V lookup: CDR1 MNHNS, CDR2 SASEGT. V lost 1 base to trimming and J lost 7 bases, with 10 bases between them. The CDR3 is 13 amino acids. CDR3: CASSEVVRVGYTF. The DNA for the CDR3 is TGTGCCAGCAGTGAAGTGGTTCGGGTTGGCTACACCTTC.

The rearrangement links TRBV28 to TRBJ2-2; D may be TRBD1 or TRBD2 (6 bases each). There are 16 residues in the CDR3. The germline V and J ends were trimmed by 10 bases and 1 base, with 19 bases remaining between them. The germline gives CDR1 MDHEN, CDR2 SYDVKM. The CDR3 spells CATAPGGHLNTGELFF. CDR3 in DNA: TGTGCCACCGCCCCCGGGGGACATCTGAACACCGGGGAGCTGTTTTTT. The full variable domain, completed using reference TRBV28 and TRBJ2-2, is DVKVTQSSRYLVKRTGEKVFLECVQDMDHENMFWYRQDPGLGLRLIYFSYDVKMKEKGDIPEGYSVSREKKERFSLILESASTNQTSMYLCATAPGGHLNTGELFFGEGSRLTVL.